The clone carrying this TCR beta chain turned up a few times. Its antigen is unidentified. These data come from a study of T cells in Graves' hyperthyroidism and ophthalmopathy. Overall study: Peripheral blood collection took place at initial diagnosis, before any treatment.

The study, taken as a whole, reports: Most thyroid-expanded clonotypes above 0.001 were also found in blood.

Stable hyperthyroidism: no ophthalmopathy progression over 18 months of follow-up. Amplified regions were TCR beta CDR3 sequences from RNA transcripts. TCR CDR3 regions were first amplified by RT-PCR with HTBI primers. TCRdb re-called the multiplex PCR reads with MiXCR, one entry per CDR3 protein. This table holds approximately 400,000 distinct CDR3 sequences, just under 25% found once. The CDR3 runs 13 residues. Per germline, CDR1 DFQATT and CDR2 SNEGSKA (reference sequence). V was shortened by 5 bases and J by 4 bases, with 13 bases between the two germline ends. This TCR was sampled from a man aged 50 or older with Graves' hyperthyroidism. Sequencing was done on a sample of blood. The V gene is TRBV20-1, the J gene TRBJ2-3, with D unresolved. The DNA of the CDR3 is TGCAGTGCTGGTGGTAGGGTCTCAGATACGCAGTATTTT. Encoded protein: CSAGGRVSDTQYF.